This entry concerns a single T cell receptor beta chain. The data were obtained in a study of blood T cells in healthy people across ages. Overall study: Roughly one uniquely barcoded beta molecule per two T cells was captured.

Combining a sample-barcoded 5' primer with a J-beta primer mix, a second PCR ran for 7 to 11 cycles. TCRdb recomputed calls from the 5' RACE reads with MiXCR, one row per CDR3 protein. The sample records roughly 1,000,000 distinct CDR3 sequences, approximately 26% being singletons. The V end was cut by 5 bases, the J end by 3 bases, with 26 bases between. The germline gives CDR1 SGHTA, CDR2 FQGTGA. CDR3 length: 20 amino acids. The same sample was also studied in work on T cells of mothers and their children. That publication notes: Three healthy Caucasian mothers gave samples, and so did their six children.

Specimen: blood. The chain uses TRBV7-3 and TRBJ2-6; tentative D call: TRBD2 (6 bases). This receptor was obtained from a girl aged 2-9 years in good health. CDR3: CASSAQEGLSPLGGANVLTF. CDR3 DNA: TGTGCCAGCAGCGCGCAGGAGGGCCTTTCCCCCTTGGGTGGGGCCAACGTCCTGACTTTC.